One sample yielded the 8 T cell receptor beta chains listed below, sequenced in a study of T-cell memory formation after mild COVID-19. MiXCR was run by TCRdb on the 5' RACE reads, yielding one entry per CDR3 protein. The sample holds 350,000 to 400,000 distinct CDR3 sequences, around 15% seen once. Sample: PBMCs or a T cell subset sorted from them (not recorded which). The receptors originated from a young man who had mild COVID-19 (a few samples of this study predate the infection). Cell type and time point are not known.

The chain's CDR3 is CASSSLGTSGGIRDTQYF. The DNA for the CDR3 is TGTGCCAGCAGCTCCCTGGGGACTAGCGGGGGGATTCGGGATACGCAGTATTTT. This chain joins TRBV7-8 and TRBJ2-3; 15 nucleotides align to TRBD2. Germline values: CDR1 SGHVS, CDR2 FQNEAQ. V lost 4 bases and J lost 6; bases outside the gene matches: 11. The CDR3 totals 18 residues.

The chain recombines TRBV24-1 with TRBJ1-5; D perhaps matches TRBD1 (6 bases). The germline V gene encodes CDR1 KGHDR and CDR2 SFDVKD. V gave up 2 bases and J gave up 1 base, with 11 bases separating them. The CDR3 runs to 16 residues. CDR3 sequence: CATSDSRRGSNQPQHF. The CDR3 nucleotides read TGTGCCACCAGTGATTCCCGGAGGGGGAGCAATCAGCCCCAGCATTTT.

The chain employs TRBV5-1 and TRBJ1-2; TRBD1 agrees at 10 bases. The trim removed 5 bases at V and 0 bases at J, leaving 4 bases unmatched. The CDR3 totals 15 residues. Germline V gene sequence: CDR1 SGHRS, CDR2 YFSETQ. CDR3 amino acids: CASRRDRGPNYGYTF. DNA of the CDR3: TGCGCCAGCAGGCGTGACAGGGGGCCTAACTATGGCTACACCTTC. Full variable domain (remainder filled in from reference TRBV5-1 and TRBJ1-2): KAGVTQTPRYLIKTRGQQVTLSCSPISGHRSVSWYQQTPGQGLQFLFEYFSETQRNKGNFPGRFSGRQFSNSRSEMNVSTLELGDSALYLCASRRDRGPNYGYTFGSGTRLTVV.

This clonotype was observed a few times. The chain recombines TRBV7-9 with TRBJ2-3, with 7 bases identical to TRBD2. Germline V gives CDR1 SEHNR, CDR2 FQNEAQ (reference sequence). There are 14 residues in the CDR3. Unmatched junction bases numbered 1, after V lost 2 bases and J lost 2 bases. CDR3: CASSLSGVTDTQYF. In DNA, the CDR3 is TGTGCCAGCAGCTTAAGCGGGGTCACAGATACGCAGTATTTT.

In this sample, this clonotype turned up a few times. This chain uses TRBV11-2 with TRBJ2-7; D is unresolved. Germline V CDR1 and CDR2: SGHAT, FQNNGV. There are 14 residues in the CDR3. V gave up 0 bases and J gave up 0 bases, with 6 bases separating them. The CDR3 spells CASSLDLGSYEQYV. The CDR3 DNA follows: TGTGCCAGCAGCTTAGACCTGGGCTCCTACGAGCAGTACGTC.

The table lists this clonotype with a few counts. This sequence joins TRBV5-1 and TRBJ2-2; D is perhaps TRBD1 (5 bases). The V and J ends lost 3 bases and 1 base respectively, with 13 bases between them. This CDR3 region has 16 residues. In germline, CDR1 is SGHRS, CDR2 YFSETQ. The CDR3 DNA follows: TGCGCCAGCAGCTCGGTGTGGGGCCTGAACACCGGGGAGCTGTTTTTT. This gives the protein CASSSVWGLNTGELFF.

At least ten counts were recorded for this clonotype. This chain links TRBV20-1 with TRBJ2-3; 12 bases align to TRBD2. V shed 3 bases and J 4 bases; nucleotides not matched to a gene: 2. The CDR3 runs to 14 residues. CDR1 is DFQATT and CDR2 is SNEGSKA in the germline V gene (reference sequence). CDR3 in amino acids: CSARTSGGADTQYF. CDR3 bases: TGCAGTGCTAGGACTAGCGGGGGCGCAGATACGCAGTATTTT.

The chain has TRBV5-1 and TRBJ2-3; D is uncertain. This CDR3 contains 13 residues. The germline V and J ends were trimmed by 8 bases and 1 base, with 11 bases remaining between them. Germline CDR1 SGHRS, CDR2 YFSETQ. CDR3 amino acids: CASFVGGTDTQYF. CDR3 DNA sequence: TGCGCCAGTTTCGTAGGAGGCACAGATACGCAGTATTTT.